This entry lists 20 T cell receptor beta chains sequenced from one sample in a study of identical twins. From the 5' RACE reads, TCRdb called clonotypes with MiXCR, one entry per CDR3 protein. The sample records 1.5 million to 2 million distinct CDR3 sequences, less than 40% being singletons. What was sequenced was cord blood. Every receptor here comes from a newborn girl in good health.

In its sample, this clonotype was seen a few times. The CDR3 loop reads CASSPGRASTRTDYEQYF. DNA of the CDR3: TGTGCCAGCAGCCCCGGCAGGGCCTCTACTAGGACGGACTACGAGCAGTACTTC. V is TRBV2 and J is TRBJ2-7, with D perhaps being TRBD1 or TRBD2 (5 bases each). Germline V CDR1 and CDR2: SNHLY, FYNNEI. The CDR3 extends over 18 amino acids. Trimming took off 6 bases at V and 3 bases at J, with 27 bases between the two ends.

This chain uses TRBV29-1 with TRBJ2-7; 8 bases fit TRBD2. CDR3 length: 13 amino acids. With V trimmed by 3 bases and J by 3 bases, 4 bases remained unmatched. In germline, CDR1 is SQVTM, CDR2 ANQGSEA. CDR3 in amino acids: CSVDTGTSYEQYF. The CDR3 region has the DNA TGCAGCGTTGACACCGGGACTAGCTACGAGCAGTACTTC.

The rearrangement links TRBV28 to TRBJ2-1, with 8 bases matching TRBD1. CDR1 and CDR2 from the germline V gene are MDHEN and SYDVKM. This CDR3 is 16 amino acids long. The ends lost 3 bases at V and 3 bases at J; junction bases unmatched: 7. The CDR3 nucleotides read TGTGCCAGCAGTTTGATTGGGACAGGAGTCTACAATGAGCAGTTCTTC. Translated, it gives CASSLIGTGVYNEQFF.

This clonotype was seen only a few times. The gene calls are TRBV4-1 and TRBJ2-2; D might be TRBD2 (6 bases). The CDR3 sequence is 17 residues long. From germline, CDR1 is MGHRA and CDR2 YSYEKL. The V and J ends lost 0 bases and 5 bases respectively, with 16 bases between them. The CDR3 bases are TGCGCCAGCAGCCAAGATGAGGGGACTGTAAGGACCGGGGAGCTGTTTTTT. Translation: CASSQDEGTVRTGELFF.

The chain joins TRBV7-9 to TRBJ2-1, with D possibly called TRBD1 or TRBD2 (5 bases each). This CDR3 is 15 amino acids long. V was trimmed by 3 bases and J by 6 bases, leaving 15 bases between them. CDR1 and CDR2 (germline): SEHNR, FQNEAQ (reference sequence). This CDR3 is CASSFVLGTTNEQFF. CDR3 sequence (DNA): TGTGCCAGCAGCTTTGTGCTAGGGACCACCAATGAGCAGTTCTTC.

This clonotype was seen a handful of times. This chain links TRBV10-3 with TRBJ2-1, with 13 nucleotides matching TRBD2. With V trimmed by 3 bases and J by 0 bases, 2 bases remained unmatched. The CDR3 runs 17 residues. Germline CDR1 ENHRY, CDR2 SYGVKD. CDR3 sequence reads: CAISELAGGSSYNEQFF. The CDR3, as DNA: TGTGCCATCAGTGAACTAGCGGGGGGGAGCTCCTACAATGAGCAGTTCTTC.

V gene TRBV20-1 combines with J gene TRBJ2-1, with 12 positions matching TRBD2. V lost 7 bases, J lost 2 bases, and 3 bases stayed unmatched. The CDR3 length is 14 residues. Germline loops: CDR1 DFQATT, CDR2 SNEGSKA (reference sequence). Written as DNA, the CDR3 is TGCAGTGGCTCTAGCGGGGGGGCCTACAATGAGCAGTTCTTC. As protein: CSGSSGGAYNEQFF.

The table lists this clonotype with a few counts. The rearrangement links TRBV12-3 or TRBV12-4 to TRBJ1-2; D is undetermined. Trimming took 3 bases from V and 8 from J, leaving 13 bases between them. The CDR3 extends over 13 amino acids. CDR3 region: CASSFGREIGYTF. CDR3 in DNA: TGTGCCAGCAGTTTCGGAAGGGAGATAGGCTACACCTTC.

The chain couples TRBV7-9 to TRBJ1-1, with 10 bases fitting TRBD1. J was trimmed by 2 bases and V by 0 bases; bases with no gene match: 3. Germline assignment: CDR1 SEHNR and CDR2 FQNEAQ (reference sequence). This CDR3 spans 16 amino acids. CDR3 sequence (DNA): TGTGCCAGCAGCTTAGCGCGACAGGGGGCTAACACTGAAGCTTTCTTT. This gives the protein CASSLARQGANTEAFF.

The chain is built from TRBV12-3 or TRBV12-4 and TRBJ2-1; D is possibly TRBD1 or TRBD2 (6 bases each). The CDR3 sequence is 18 residues long. The germline V and J ends were trimmed by 2 bases and 10 bases, with 27 bases remaining between them. The CDR3 DNA follows: TGTGCCAGCAGTTTATCGGGAATTGGAGGGGGGTCACCGGGGGAGCAGTTCTTC. Amino acid sequence: CASSLSGIGGGSPGEQFF.

The chain joins TRBV4-2 to TRBJ1-2; 9 bases match TRBD1. Germline-derived CDR1 and CDR2 are LGHNA and YNFKEQ. CDR3 size: 16 residues. J was trimmed by 6 bases and V by 3 bases; bases with no gene match: 11. The CDR3 coding sequence is TGTGCCAGCAGCCAGGGCCCGACAGGGGGAGTAGATGGCTACACCTTC. It encodes CASSQGPTGGVDGYTF.

The genes are TRBV27 and TRBJ2-2; TRBD2 aligns across 12 bases. The V and J ends lost 6 bases and 2 bases, in that order; junction bases with no gene match: 4. The germline V gene encodes CDR1 MNHEY and CDR2 SMNVEV (reference sequence). This CDR3 comprises 16 residues. The CDR3 reads CASRKLAGGNTGELFF. CDR3 in DNA: TGTGCCAGCAGGAAACTAGCGGGAGGTAACACCGGGGAGCTGTTTTTT.

This clonotype was found many times. This chain connects TRBV4-2 to TRBJ2-1; D not certain. The CDR3 spans 9 residues. V lost 9 bases and J lost 5, with 2 bases in between. Germline V gives CDR1 LGHNA, CDR2 YNFKEQ. The CDR3 loop is CASNNEQFF. For the CDR3, the DNA is TGTGCCAGTAACAATGAGCAGTTCTTC.

The V call is TRBV20-1, the J call TRBJ2-7; 8 nucleotides line up with TRBD2. V dropped 0 bases and J dropped 7; count of bases not matched to a gene: 8. CDR1 and CDR2 from the germline V gene are DFQATT and SNEGSKA (reference sequence). The CDR3 extends over 14 amino acids. The CDR3 reads CSAREGAGDNEQYF. CDR3 sequence (DNA): TGCAGTGCTAGAGAAGGAGCGGGAGACAATGAGCAGTACTTC.

This chain connects TRBV7-9 to TRBJ2-7, with D hard to call. Trimming removed 4 bases at V and 3 bases at J, with 7 bases between. CDR1 and CDR2 from the germline V gene are SEHNR and FQNEAQ (reference sequence). The CDR3 spans 12 residues. The CDR3 coding sequence is TGTGCCAGCAGCTCAACGCACTACGAGCAGTACTTC. Translation: CASSSTHYEQYF. The whole variable domain, filled in from reference TRBV7-9 and TRBJ2-7, reads DTGVSQNPRHKITKRGQNVTFRCDPISEHNRLYWYRQTLGQGPEFLTYFQNEAQLEKSRLLSDRFSAERPKGSFSTLEIQRTEQGDSAMYLCASSSTHYEQYFGPGTRLTVT.

This clonotype was counted a few times. The V gene is TRBV12-3 or TRBV12-4, the J gene TRBJ1-5; D is unresolved. This CDR3 spans 13 amino acids. V lost 1 base to trimming and J lost 11 bases, with 12 bases between them. The CDR3 nucleotides are TGTGCCAGCAGTTTAGGAGGGCCGTGGGCCCAGCATTTT. This codes for CASSLGGPWAQHF.

This clonotype was seen more than once but under ten times. Mismatch with germline at one junction end may stem from a read error. The chain is built from TRBV29-1 and TRBJ1-2, with D unresolved. Germline V gives CDR1 SQVTM, CDR2 ANQGSEA. The CDR3 extends over 15 amino acids. CDR3: CSVEERKRGNCGYTF. CDR3 coding DNA: TGCAGCGTTGAAGAGCGGAAAAGAGGGAACTGTGGCTACACCTTC.

This CDR3 is CASSPLGGRADTQYF. CDR3 in DNA: TGTGCCAGCAGTCCCTTGGGAGGGAGGGCGGATACGCAGTATTTT. The chain carries TRBV27 and TRBJ2-3; 7 nucleotides align to TRBD2. Germline assignment: CDR1 MNHEY and CDR2 SMNVEV (reference sequence). The CDR3 is 15 residues long. Germline trimming cut 5 bases from V and 6 bases from J; bases unmatched to any gene: 11.

This clonotype was observed a handful of times. The V gene is TRBV20-1, the J gene TRBJ2-3, with a tentative D call TRBD2 (7 bases). Germline values: CDR1 DFQATT, CDR2 SNEGSKA (reference sequence). The CDR3 runs to 15 residues. V gave up 3 bases and J gave up 2 bases, with 15 bases separating them. The CDR3 bases are TGCAGTGCTAGTTTTTATCGGGGGGCCACAGATACGCAGTATTTT. Translated: CSASFYRGATDTQYF.

This chain links TRBV29-1 with TRBJ1-1; tentatively, D is TRBD1 (6 bases). The germline CDR1 and CDR2 sequences are SQVTM and ANQGSEA. The CDR3 totals 12 residues. V was pared by 7 bases and J by 2 bases, with 11 bases between. The CDR3 DNA reads TGCAGCGGCCGGGACACAAACACTGAAGCTTTCTTT. As protein: CSGRDTNTEAFF. Full variable domain (outside the CDR3, taken from reference TRBV29-1 and TRBJ1-1): SAVISQKPSRDICQRGTSLTIQCQVDSQVTMMFWYRQQPGQSLTLIATANQGSEATYESGFVIDKFPISRPNLTFSTLTVSNMSPEDSSIYLCSGRDTNTEAFFGQGTRLTVV.